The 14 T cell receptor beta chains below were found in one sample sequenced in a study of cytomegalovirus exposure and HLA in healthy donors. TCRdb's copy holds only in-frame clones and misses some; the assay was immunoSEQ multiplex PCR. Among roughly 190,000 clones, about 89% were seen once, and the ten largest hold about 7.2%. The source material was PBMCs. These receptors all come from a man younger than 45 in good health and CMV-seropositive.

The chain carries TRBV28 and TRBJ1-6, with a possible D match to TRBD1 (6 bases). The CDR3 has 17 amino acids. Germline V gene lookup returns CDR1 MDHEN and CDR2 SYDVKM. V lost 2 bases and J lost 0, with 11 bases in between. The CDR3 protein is CASSLRDIISYNSPLHF. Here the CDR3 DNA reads TGTGCCAGCAGTTTAAGGGACATTATCTCCTATAATTCACCCCTCCACTTT.

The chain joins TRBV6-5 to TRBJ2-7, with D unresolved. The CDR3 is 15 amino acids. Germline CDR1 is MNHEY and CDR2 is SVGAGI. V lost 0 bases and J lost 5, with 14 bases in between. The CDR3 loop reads CASSYSSRHVDEQYF. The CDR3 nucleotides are TGTGCCAGCAGTTACTCGTCTCGGCATGTCGACGAGCAGTACTTC.

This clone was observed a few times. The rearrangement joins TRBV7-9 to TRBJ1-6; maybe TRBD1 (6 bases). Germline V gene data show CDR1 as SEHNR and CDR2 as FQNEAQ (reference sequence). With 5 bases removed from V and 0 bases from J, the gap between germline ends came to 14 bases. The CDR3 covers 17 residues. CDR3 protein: CASSLGQPSSYNSPLHF. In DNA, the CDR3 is TGTGCCAGCAGCCTTGGACAGCCCAGCTCCTATAATTCACCCCTCCACTTT.

The chain's CDR3 is CASSDTRGGVDEQFF. CDR3 sequence (DNA): TGTGCCAGCAGTGACACTCGGGGGGGGGTTGATGAGCAGTTCTTC. The gene calls are TRBV6-4 and TRBJ2-1; 8 nucleotides agree with TRBD2. CDR3 length: 15 amino acids. Losses at the gene ends were 2 bases for V and 8 bases for J; bases not matched to a gene: 8. Germline values: CDR1 MRHNA, CDR2 SNTAGT.

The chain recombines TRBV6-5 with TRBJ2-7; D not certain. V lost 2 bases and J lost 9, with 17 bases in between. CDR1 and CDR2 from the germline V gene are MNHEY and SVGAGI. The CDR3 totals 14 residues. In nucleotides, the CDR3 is TGTGCCAGCAGTTACAAGGGTCCGAGTACCCCGCAGTACTTC. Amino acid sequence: CASSYKGPSTPQYF.

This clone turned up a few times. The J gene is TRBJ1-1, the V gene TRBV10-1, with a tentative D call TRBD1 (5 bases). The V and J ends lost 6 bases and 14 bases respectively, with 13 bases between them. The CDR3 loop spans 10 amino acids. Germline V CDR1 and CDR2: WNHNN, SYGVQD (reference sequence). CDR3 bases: TGCGCCAGCAGCGCACAGGACCAGTTCTTT. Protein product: CASSAQDQFF.

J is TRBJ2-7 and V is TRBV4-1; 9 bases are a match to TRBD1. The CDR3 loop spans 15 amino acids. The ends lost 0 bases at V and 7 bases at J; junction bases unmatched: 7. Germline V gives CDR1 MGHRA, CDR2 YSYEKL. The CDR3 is CASSQEYRGLGEQYF. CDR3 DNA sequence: TGCGCCAGCAGCCAAGAGTACAGGGGGCTGGGGGAGCAGTACTTC.

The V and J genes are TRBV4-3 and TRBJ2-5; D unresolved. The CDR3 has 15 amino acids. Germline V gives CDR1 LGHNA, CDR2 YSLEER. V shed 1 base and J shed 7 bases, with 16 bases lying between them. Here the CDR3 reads CASSQGLTDPGTQYF. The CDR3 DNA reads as TGCGCCAGCAGCCAAGGCCTGACGGACCCCGGGACCCAGTACTTC.

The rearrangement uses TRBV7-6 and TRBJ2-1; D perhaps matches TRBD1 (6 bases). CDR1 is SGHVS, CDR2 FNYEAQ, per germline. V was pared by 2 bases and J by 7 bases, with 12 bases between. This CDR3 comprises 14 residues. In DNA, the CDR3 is TGTGCCAGCAGCTTACTTGTTAGGGGGAATGAGCAGTTCTTC. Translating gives CASSLLVRGNEQFF. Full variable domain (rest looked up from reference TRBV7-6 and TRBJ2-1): GAGVSQSPRYKVTKRGQDVALRCDPISGHVSLYWYRQALGQGPEFLTYFNYEAQQDKSGLPNDRFSAERPEGSISTLTIQRTEQRDSAMYRCASSLLVRGNEQFFGPGTRLTVL.

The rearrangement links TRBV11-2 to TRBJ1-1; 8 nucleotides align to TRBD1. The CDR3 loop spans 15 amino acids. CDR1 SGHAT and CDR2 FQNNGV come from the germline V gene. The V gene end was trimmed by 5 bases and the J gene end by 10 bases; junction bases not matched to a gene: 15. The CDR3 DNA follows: TGTGCCAGCAGCCCCGGACAGGGCTTTCTTGAGGGAGCTTTCTTT. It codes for CASSPGQGFLEGAFF.

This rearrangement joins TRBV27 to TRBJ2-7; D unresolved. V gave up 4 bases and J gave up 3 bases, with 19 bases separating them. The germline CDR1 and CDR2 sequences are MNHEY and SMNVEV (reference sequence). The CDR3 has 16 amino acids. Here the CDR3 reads CASSSSNTFPFYEQYF. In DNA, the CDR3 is TGTGCCAGCAGTTCCTCAAACACGTTCCCTTTCTACGAGCAGTACTTC.

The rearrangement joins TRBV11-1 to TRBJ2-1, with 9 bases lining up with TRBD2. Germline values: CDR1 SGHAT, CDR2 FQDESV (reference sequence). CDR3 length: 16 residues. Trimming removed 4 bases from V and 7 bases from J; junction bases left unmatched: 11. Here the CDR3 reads CASSSPRGGLGNEQFF. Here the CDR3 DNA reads TGTGCCAGCAGCTCCCCGCGGGGGGGGCTGGGGAATGAGCAGTTCTTC.

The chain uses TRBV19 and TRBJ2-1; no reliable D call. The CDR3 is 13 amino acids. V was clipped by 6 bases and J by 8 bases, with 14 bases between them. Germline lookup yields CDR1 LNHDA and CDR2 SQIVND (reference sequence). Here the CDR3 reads CASRGSFWYEQFF. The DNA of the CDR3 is TGTGCCAGTAGAGGTTCCTTCTGGTATGAGCAGTTCTTC.

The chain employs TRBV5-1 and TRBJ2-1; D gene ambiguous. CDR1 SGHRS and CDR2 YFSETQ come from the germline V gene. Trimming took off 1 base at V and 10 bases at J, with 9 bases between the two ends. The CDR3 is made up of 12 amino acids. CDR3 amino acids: CASSLSGREQFF. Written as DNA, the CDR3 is TGCGCCAGCAGCTTGAGTGGGCGGGAGCAGTTCTTC.